This T cell receptor beta chain was retrieved from a study of T-cell memory formation after mild COVID-19. About the study: The TCR clusters were mostly specific to one donor.

cDNA libraries for TCR alpha and TCR beta, carrying sample barcodes and UMIs, came from 5'RACE with constant-segment primers. Each CDR3 protein gets one entry after TCRdb re-called the 5' RACE reads with MiXCR. This table has 400,000 to 450,000 distinct CDR3 sequences, under 20% appearing once. V lost 4 bases, J lost 2 bases, and 18 bases lay in between. The CDR3 spans 15 residues. The V gene's germline CDR1 is DFQATT and CDR2 SNEGSKA (reference sequence). Concerning this clonotype itself: Its antigen is unidentified.

Findings and limits, study-wide: Within pre-infection memory, some responding clones were found, suggesting cross-reactive memory joined. The study found balanced CD4/CD8 in clones contracting day 15 to 85 and a CD4+ lean in later expanders.

The V and J genes are TRBV20-1 and TRBJ2-7; D gene ambiguous. This receptor was identified in a man in his late teens or twenties who had mild COVID-19 (a few samples of this study predate the infection). Cell type and time point are not known. The source material was PBMCs or a T cell subset sorted from them (not recorded which). CDR3 nucleotides: TGCAGTGCTAACCCCGTCACCAAGGAAACCTACGAGCAGTACTTC. It encodes CSANPVTKETYEQYF.